This TCR beta chain was documented in a study of naive and memory T cell subsets. Study outcomes and limitations: TCR transcript changes with activation or differentiation may affect this RNA method.

This clonotype occurred many times. The antigen is undetermined. For blood and skin samples, reverse transcription used TCR alpha and beta constant primers. Four PCR rounds used nested alpha and beta constant region primers plus the SP2 primer. TCRdb passed the 5' RACE reads through MiXCR, listing each CDR3 protein once. There are some 22,000 distinct CDR3 sequences in the sample; over 3.5% occur only once, and over 7.5% lies in the top ten. RNA was extracted from 2 to 2.5 ml of whole blood of healthy adults. A UMI-containing oligonucleotide was joined by 3' ligation to the TCR cDNA template. Unsorted total RNA, roughly 1 to 1,100 ng, was DNase treated before reverse transcription. There are 14 residues in the CDR3. CDR1 is SEHNR and CDR2 is FQNEAQ in the germline V gene (reference sequence). Unmatched junction bases numbered 7, after V lost 5 bases and J lost 3 bases.

This TCR was recovered from a male donor in good health. This sequence joins TRBV7-9 and TRBJ2-7, with TRBD2 identical over 7 bases. DNA of the CDR3: TGTGCCAGCAGCCAGGGTCTAGCGGACTACGAGCAGTACTTC. Encoded protein: CASSQGLADYEQYF.